A selection of T cell receptor beta chains follows, all from one sample in a study of vaccination and CD4 T cells after COVID-19. Their target antigens are unknown. Using its own MiXCR run on the PCR reads, TCRdb lists one record per CDR3 protein. Of roughly 16,000 distinct CDR3 sequences listed, 45% to 55% are singletons. This specimen consisted of CD4+ T cells from blood, cultured in vitro, obtained before SARS-CoV-2 vaccination. These receptors came from a human donor who had recovered from COVID-19. CDR3s include the opening cysteine and the closing phenylalanine or tryptophan. The D gene is left open where the match is weak. Clone size is shown for a subset of rows, as once, few, many or a class of expanded clone.

>few|-|TRBJ2-3|TRBV20-1
TGCAGTGCTAGAGATCCCGGACAGAGCACAGATACGCAGTATTTT
CSARDPGQSTDTQYF
>-|TRBD1|TRBJ2-1|TRBV20-1
TGCAGTGTTCCCTCGGGACAGGGGCCCTACAATGAGCAGTTCTTC
CSVPSGQGPYNEQFF
>-|-|TRBJ2-7|TRBV3-1
TGTGCCAGCAGCCCCTTCGGAGGAGCCTACGAGCAGTACTTC
CASSPFGGAYEQYF
>-|-|TRBJ1-1|TRBV7-6
TGTGCCAGCAGCTTCTTGGGGGGTACGGGGGGTATGAACACTGAAGCTTTCTTT
CASSFLGGTGGMNTEAFF
>-|-|TRBJ2-3|TRBV27
TGTGCCAGCAGTTTTCGGACTGCCGGCGGCACAGATACGCAGTATTTT
CASSFRTAGGTDTQYF
>-|-|TRBJ1-6|TRBV6-2/TRBV6-3
TGTGCCAGCAGTCACAACCCGGACAGTCTCCACTTT
CASSHNPDSLHF
>-|-|TRBJ1-1|TRBV7-2
TGTGCCAGCAGCTTTTTTGTGGGCGGTTCCACTGAAGCTTTCTTT
CASSFFVGGSTEAFF
>-|TRBD1|TRBJ2-1|TRBV30
TGTGCCTGGAGTAGGGGGACAGGGGATGAGCAGTTCTTC
CAWSRGTGDEQFF
>-|-|TRBJ1-5|TRBV28
TGTGCCAGCCAGATAGGTCATAGCAATCAGCCCCAGCATTTT
CASQIGHSNQPQHF
>-|-|TRBJ2-2|TRBV20-1
TGCAGTGCCCGACGGTTCGGACCCCCGAACACCGGGGAGCTGTTTTTT
CSARRFGPPNTGELFF
>-|TRBD2|TRBJ2-3|TRBV20-1
TGCAGTGCTAGAACGGGACTAGCGGCAAGCACAGATACGCAGTATTTT
CSARTGLAASTDTQYF
>-|TRBD2|TRBJ2-4|TRBV20-1
TGCAGTGCTAGAGATGATAGCCGGGAGGGCCGACAGTACTTC
CSARDDSREGRQYF
>few|-|TRBJ2-3|TRBV20-1
TGCAGTGCTAGAGATAGGCGGCAGGCTGTACCAGATACGCAGTATTTT
CSARDRRQAVPDTQYF
>few|TRBD1|TRBJ2-3|TRBV28
TGTGCCAGCAGTTCCGCCGGACAGGGAAGCACAGATACGCAGTATTTT
CASSSAGQGSTDTQYF
>few|-|TRBJ2-7|TRBV11-3
TGTGCCAGCAGCGGACAGGACAGGCGGGGGCAGTACTTC
CASSGQDRRGQYF
>-|TRBD1|TRBJ2-7|TRBV6-5
TGTGCCAGCAGTTACCGGGGACAGGGGGTATACGAGCAGTACTTC
CASSYRGQGVYEQYF
>-|-|TRBJ1-1|TRBV7-2
TGTGCCAGCAGGAAAGGGGGGACTGAAGCTTTCTTT
CASRKGGTEAFF
>once|-|TRBJ2-2|TRBV7-2
TGTGCCAGCAGCTTGGATGGAGGGGACCCCAGAGATACCGGGGAGCTGTTTTTT
CASSLDGGDPRDTGELFF